This T cell receptor beta chain was captured in a study of identical twins. Germline V gives CDR1 MNHEY, CDR2 SMNVEV (reference sequence). After removal of 6 bases from V and 5 bases from J, the junction contained 12 bases not matched to a gene. The length of the CDR3 is 16 residues. One entry per CDR3 protein results from TCRdb running MiXCR on the 5' RACE reads. In the table there are approximately 590,000 distinct CDR3 sequences, roughly 9.9% of which are singletons. Study results and limitations: Abundant beta clonotypes from cord blood bore fewer insertions; memory repertoires lacked this pattern. With monozygotic twins, out-of-frame TCR alpha sharing exceeded what models estimated.

Everyone who gave samples was a healthy Caucasian. Note on this clonotype: Antigen specificity is unknown.

These data were also filed under a second study, of yellow fever vaccine responses in identical twins. As reported in that work: Reported findings indicate that twins' vaccine T cell responses seemed partially convergent, partially personalized.

Sequenced material: PBMCs. The sequence derives from a woman between 18 and 29 years old in good health. The J gene is TRBJ2-1, the V gene TRBV27; 8 nucleotides line up with TRBD1. The CDR3 nucleotides are TGTGCCAGCAGACACAGACAGGGGCTGGGAGACAATGAGCAGTTCTTC. Protein: CASRHRQGLGDNEQFF.